This passage covers 11 T cell receptor beta chains from one sample sequenced in a study of beta chain features in type 1 diabetes. Broader study findings: All four CD4+ subsets from Type 1 diabetes patients carried moderately but significantly shorter TCRB CDR3s.

As every portion of the isolated RNA was reverse transcribed, the sequencing read expressed TCRB transcripts. Clones were read by immunoSEQ multiplex PCR, and TCRdb kept only the in-frame ones, dropping some. The sample includes about 650,000 clones, around 11% of them seen just once. For these receptors, no antigen is known. The sequenced sample consisted of naive CD4+ T cells from blood. The receptors were sampled from a man aged 25 to 45 with type 1 diabetes.

This chain connects TRBV7-9 to TRBJ2-1; TRBD1 aligns across 8 bases. The germline V gene has CDR1 SEHNR and CDR2 FQNEAQ (reference sequence). The CDR3 is 15 amino acids. The ends lost 5 bases at V and 6 bases at J; junction bases unmatched: 9. CDR3 loop: CASSPRTGLGNEQFF. The CDR3 nucleotides read TGTGCCAGCAGCCCTCGGACAGGGTTAGGCAATGAGCAGTTCTTC.

There are a few counts of this clone. The rearrangement uses TRBV4-2 and TRBJ2-7; D gene ambiguous. Germline loops: CDR1 LGHNA, CDR2 YNFKEQ. V lost 0 bases, J lost 1 base, and 10 bases lay in between. The CDR3 length is 15 residues. The CDR3 loop is CASSQELYTSYEQYF. CDR3 in DNA: TGTGCCAGCAGCCAAGAATTGTACACGTCCTACGAGCAGTACTTC.

This clone is a singleton in its sample. The same CDR3 can be traced to other DNA sequences in this sample. The CDR3 region is CASKPSNYGYTF. The CDR3 bases are TGTGCCAGCAAACCCTCTAACTATGGCTACACCTTC. The chain employs TRBV2 and TRBJ1-2; no clear D. This CDR3 region has 12 residues. Germline-derived CDR1 and CDR2 are SNHLY and FYNNEI. V was cut by 7 bases and J by 0 bases, with 6 bases left in between. The full variable domain, in which reference TRBV2 and TRBJ1-2 provide the parts outside the CDR3, is EPEVTQTPSHQVTQMGQEVILRCVPISNHLYFYWYRQILGQKVEFLVSFYNNEISEKSEIFDDQFSVERPDGSNFTLKIRSTKLEDSAMYFCASKPSNYGYTFGSGTRLTVV.

This rearrangement joins TRBV25-1 to TRBJ2-7, with 8 positions matching TRBD1. This CDR3 contains 15 residues. V was clipped by 3 bases and J by 0 bases; unmatched bases: 4. CDR1 is MGHDK, CDR2 SYGVNS, per germline. This chain's CDR3 is CASSDPTGDSYEQYF. The CDR3 DNA reads as TGTGCCAGCAGTGACCCGACAGGGGACTCCTACGAGCAGTACTTC.

V usage is TRBV27 and J usage is TRBJ1-6, with D perhaps TRBD1 (5 bases). The CDR3 is made up of 15 amino acids. Germline assignment: CDR1 MNHEY and CDR2 SMNVEV (reference sequence). Trimming took off 5 bases at V and 10 bases at J, with 18 bases between the two ends. This CDR3 is CASSPQTGFGSPLHF. CDR3 nucleotides: TGTGCCAGCAGTCCTCAAACAGGCTTCGGATCACCCCTCCACTTT.

The V gene is TRBV18, the J gene TRBJ1-5; no reliable D call. Germline V lookup: CDR1 KGHSH, CDR2 LQKENI. The CDR3 extends over 13 amino acids. V lost 3 bases, J lost 6 bases, and 9 bases lay in between. DNA for the CDR3: TGTGCCAGCTCACCGTATGGACGTCAGCCCCAGCATTTT. Its protein product is CASSPYGRQPQHF.

This clone was seen more than once but under ten times. The rearrangement joins TRBV13 to TRBJ1-2; D not certain. The germline V and J ends were trimmed by 2 bases and 0 bases, with 16 bases remaining between them. Looked up from germline, CDR1 is PRHDT and CDR2 is FYEKMQ (reference sequence). The CDR3 loop spans 17 amino acids. The DNA for the CDR3 is TGTGCCAGCAGCTTACTCTCGGCACCTATTACTAACTATGGCTACACCTTC. Protein sequence: CASSLLSAPITNYGYTF.

This chain links TRBV29-1 with TRBJ1-1; D gene unclear. There are 12 residues in the CDR3. Germline-derived CDR1 and CDR2 are SQVTM and ANQGSEA. The V end was cut by 2 bases, the J end by 7 bases, with 11 bases between. CDR3 nucleotides: TGCAGCGTTGAATTGCTGGCGAGTGAAGCTTTCTTT. Translated, it gives CSVELLASEAFF.

In its sample, this clone was seen many times. V is TRBV9 and J is TRBJ2-2; the D gene is possibly TRBD1 (5 bases). The CDR3 totals 14 residues. Germline-derived CDR1 and CDR2 are SGDLS and YYNGEE. The germline V and J ends were trimmed by 1 base and 6 bases, with 10 bases remaining between them. CDR3 residues: CASSVSQVAGELFF. The CDR3 coding sequence is TGTGCCAGCAGCGTATCACAGGTGGCCGGGGAGCTGTTTTTT.

This clone has just a few counts. The chain carries TRBV7-9 and TRBJ2-3; no clear D. The CDR3 length is 12 residues. V was pared by 5 bases and J by 6 bases, with 9 bases between. The germline CDR1 and CDR2 sequences are SEHNR and FQNEAQ (reference sequence). CDR3 in DNA: TGTGCCAGCAGCCTACCCCAGGATACGCAGTATTTT. Residues: CASSLPQDTQYF.

This clone has more than one count but fewer than ten. The chain links TRBV21-1 to TRBJ2-1; the D call in the table, TRBD2, was not verified against the DNA. TRBV21-1 is a listed pseudogene. This CDR3 has 16 residues. The CDR3 loop reads CASRKLGLAPFVEQFF. CDR3 DNA: TGTGCCAGCAGGAAACTCGGACTAGCCCCGTTTGTTGAGCAGTTCTTC.